One sample yielded the 9 T cell receptor beta chains listed below, sequenced in a study of shared clonotypes between healthy human individuals. Clones were sequenced by immunoSEQ multiplex PCR, and TCRdb holds only the in-frame ones, with some missing. The data show 1,400,000 or so clones, approximately 98.5% seen once. Sequenced: naive CD4+ T cells sorted from blood. The subset here: CD45RA+ positively selected. These receptors originate from a man younger than 40 in good health.

The rearrangement links TRBV18 to TRBJ1-1; 8 positions match TRBD1. The CDR3 loop spans 19 amino acids. The V and J ends lost 6 bases and 3 bases, in that order; junction bases with no gene match: 21. CDR1 and CDR2 from the germline V gene are KGHSH and LQKENI. CDR3 sequence (DNA): TGTGCCAGCTCCCGGGGAAGTCGGCAGGGGGCCAAAGGGGACACTGAAGCTTTCTTT. Translation: CASSRGSRQGAKGDTEAFF.

The CDR3 nucleotides read TGTGCCAGTAGTCCAGCGGGCAACTCCTACAATGAGCAGTTCTTC. It codes for CASSPAGNSYNEQFF. V usage is TRBV19 and J usage is TRBJ2-1, with D maybe TRBD2 (6 bases). Germline CDR1 reads LNHDA; CDR2 reads SQIVND (reference sequence). The CDR3 sequence is 15 residues long. Trimming removed 5 bases at V and 0 bases at J, with 11 bases between.

This chain joins TRBV2 and TRBJ2-2, with TRBD2 identical over 10 bases. CDR1 is SNHLY, CDR2 FYNNEI, per germline. CDR3 length equals 16 residues. Trimming removed 6 bases from V and 2 bases from J; junction bases left unmatched: 6. The CDR3 here is CASSSSGSVNTGELFF. The DNA of the CDR3 is TGTGCCAGCAGCTCTAGCGGGAGTGTAAACACCGGGGAGCTGTTTTTT.

A word on this clone: The junction does not match germline at one end; this may be a read error. V gene TRBV28 combines with J gene TRBJ1-1; no clear D. Germline assignment: CDR1 MDHEN and CDR2 SYDVKM. The CDR3 spans 13 residues. The CDR3 here is CASSLTFLEFTLF. CDR3 coding DNA: TGTGCCAGCAGTTTAACGTTCTTGGAGTTTACCCTTTTT.

The chain employs TRBV19 and TRBJ2-1, with unresolved D. The ends were cut back, 0 bases at V and 3 bases at J, with 6 bases in the middle. The CDR3 is 14 residues long. Looked up from germline, CDR1 is LNHDA and CDR2 is SQIVND (reference sequence). The CDR3 DNA reads TGTGCCAGTAGTATAGATCCCCTCTACAATGAGCAGTTCTTC. Its protein is CASSIDPLYNEQFF. Using reference TRBV19 and TRBJ2-1 for the parts outside the CDR3, the full variable domain is DGGITQSPKYLFRKEGQNVTLSCEQNLNHDAMYWYRQDPGQGLRLIYYSQIVNDFQKGDIAEGYSVSREKKESFPLTVTSAQKNPTAFYLCASSIDPLYNEQFFGPGTRLTVL.

The chain carries TRBV7-9 and TRBJ2-2, with TRBD1 identical over 9 bases. This CDR3 spans 17 amino acids. V was pared by 5 bases and J by 1 base, with 8 bases of the junction left unmatched. Germline V gene sequence: CDR1 SEHNR, CDR2 FQNEAQ (reference sequence). DNA of the CDR3: TGTGCCAGCAGCCCTCTTAGGACAGGGGAGAACACCGGGGAGCTGTTTTTT. Amino acid sequence: CASSPLRTGENTGELFF.

The rearrangement uses TRBV28 and TRBJ1-5; 7 bases are a match to TRBD1. Germline V gene sequence: CDR1 MDHEN, CDR2 SYDVKM. The CDR3 has 14 amino acids. The DNA of the CDR3 is TGTGCTTCAGCATGGAGGCAGGGGGATCAGCCCCAGCATTTT. It is translated as CASAWRQGDQPQHF.

Worth noting for this clone: Other DNA sequences from this sample encode an identical CDR3 as well. V gene TRBV19 combines with J gene TRBJ2-1, with D unresolved. V was pared by 3 bases and J by 1 base, with 4 bases between. This CDR3 is built from 13 residues. The germline V gene has CDR1 LNHDA and CDR2 SQIVND (reference sequence). The CDR3 region has the DNA TGTGCCAGTAGTATTGGGTCCTACAATGAGCAGTTCTTC. Protein product: CASSIGSYNEQFF.

The chain carries TRBV29-1 and TRBJ2-7; either TRBD1 or TRBD2 may fit D (5 bases each). The V and J ends lost 6 bases and 3 bases respectively, with 12 bases between them. This CDR3 has 12 amino acids. CDR1 SQVTM and CDR2 ANQGSEA come from the germline V gene. CDR3 sequence: CSVGTANYEQYF. The CDR3 DNA is TGCAGCGTCGGGACGGCAAACTACGAGCAGTACTTC.